These 8 T cell receptor beta chains were all obtained from the same sample, sequenced in a study of CD8 T cells in Susac syndrome. An amount of RNA that ranged from roughly 0.45 to 1 ug was reverse transcribed with random hexamers. In TCRdb, the immunoSEQ multiplex PCR reads were re-called with MiXCR into one record per CDR3 protein. The table lists 250,000 to 350,000 distinct CDR3 sequences, about 91% of them singletons, with 0.06% to 0.075% in the top ten. Specimen: CD4+ T cells from PBMCs. These receptors were taken from a human donor with multiple sclerosis.

The chain recombines TRBV20-1 with TRBJ2-7; 7 bases agree with TRBD2. The CDR3 sequence is 12 residues long. Germline-derived CDR1 and CDR2 are DFQATT and SNEGSKA (reference sequence). The ends lost 1 base at V and 7 bases at J; junction bases unmatched: 4. The DNA of the CDR3 is TGCAGTGCTAGAGGTCTGCGGGGGGAGCAGTACTTC. The encoded protein is CSARGLRGEQYF.

This clonotype was seen a handful of times. The J gene is TRBJ2-1, the V gene TRBV18; TRBD2 matches 13 bases. V dropped 4 bases and J dropped 7; count of bases not matched to a gene: 4. Germline CDR1 and CDR2: KGHSH and LQKENI. The CDR3 is 15 amino acids. This CDR3 reads CASSQGLAGANEQFF. CDR3 DNA sequence: TGTGCCAGCTCACAAGGACTAGCGGGAGCTAATGAGCAGTTCTTC.

V gene TRBV5-8 combines with J gene TRBJ1-2; a possible D gene is TRBD1 (6 bases). The CDR3 loop spans 14 amino acids. Germline CDR1 is SGHTS and CDR2 is YDEGEE. V lost 2 bases and J 5 bases, leaving 13 bases between the germline ends. The DNA of the CDR3 is TGTGCCAGCAGCTTACAGGGTGGACCTTATGGCTACACCTTC. Translating gives CASSLQGGPYGYTF. Complete variable domain (other parts from reference TRBV5-8 and TRBJ1-2): EAGVTQSPTHLIKTRGQQATLRCSPISGHTSVYWYQQALGLGLQFLLWYDEGEERNRGNFPPRFSGRQFPNYSSELNVNALELEDSALYLCASSLQGGPYGYTFGSGTRLTVV.

Notes on this clonotype: An end of the junction differs from the germline gene, which may be a read error. This sequence joins TRBV5-1 and TRBJ2-7; no firm D call. Germline V gene sequence: CDR1 SGHRS, CDR2 YFSETQ. CDR3 length: 15 amino acids. The CDR3 protein is CASSLDSHSSYEQYF. The DNA for the CDR3 is TGCGCCAGCAGCTTGGACAGCCATTCCTCCTATGAGCAGTACTTC.

V gene TRBV7-2 combines with J gene TRBJ2-7, with 8 bases lining up with TRBD1. Trimming cost V 5 bases and J 6 bases; bases outside gene matches: 12. Germline CDR1 is SGHTA and CDR2 is FQGNSA. The CDR3 runs 15 residues. The CDR3 DNA follows: TGTGCCAGCAGCCTAACGGACAGGGAATCTCGCGAGCAGTACTTC. Protein: CASSLTDRESREQYF.

The CDR3 DNA sequence: TGCGCCAGCAGCCAAGTCGCTAGCGGGAGGGCCACAGATACGCAGTATTTT. Its translation: CASSQVASGRATDTQYF. The chain carries TRBV4-1 and TRBJ2-3, with TRBD2 matching 12 bases. This CDR3 is 17 amino acids long. Trimming took 1 base from V and 2 from J; bases not matched to a gene: 4. Germline V CDR1 and CDR2: MGHRA, YSYEKL.

The chain has TRBV12-3 or TRBV12-4 and TRBJ1-1, with D unresolved. The CDR3 consists of 14 residues. V lost 3 bases and J lost 1, with 9 bases in between. For the CDR3, the DNA is TGTGCCAGCAGTTTCGGGTCACGGAACACTGAAGCTTTCTTT. The encoded protein is CASSFGSRNTEAFF.

This clonotype was counted a single time. This rearrangement joins TRBV7-9 to TRBJ2-2; a possible D gene is TRBD1 (5 bases). This CDR3 spans 15 amino acids. Trimming pared 3 bases from V and 8 bases from J, leaving 16 bases between. Germline loops: CDR1 SEHNR, CDR2 FQNEAQ (reference sequence). This CDR3 reads CASSLIFRAAGELFF. CDR3 sequence (DNA): TGTGCCAGCAGCTTGATTTTCAGGGCGGCAGGGGAGCTGTTTTTT.